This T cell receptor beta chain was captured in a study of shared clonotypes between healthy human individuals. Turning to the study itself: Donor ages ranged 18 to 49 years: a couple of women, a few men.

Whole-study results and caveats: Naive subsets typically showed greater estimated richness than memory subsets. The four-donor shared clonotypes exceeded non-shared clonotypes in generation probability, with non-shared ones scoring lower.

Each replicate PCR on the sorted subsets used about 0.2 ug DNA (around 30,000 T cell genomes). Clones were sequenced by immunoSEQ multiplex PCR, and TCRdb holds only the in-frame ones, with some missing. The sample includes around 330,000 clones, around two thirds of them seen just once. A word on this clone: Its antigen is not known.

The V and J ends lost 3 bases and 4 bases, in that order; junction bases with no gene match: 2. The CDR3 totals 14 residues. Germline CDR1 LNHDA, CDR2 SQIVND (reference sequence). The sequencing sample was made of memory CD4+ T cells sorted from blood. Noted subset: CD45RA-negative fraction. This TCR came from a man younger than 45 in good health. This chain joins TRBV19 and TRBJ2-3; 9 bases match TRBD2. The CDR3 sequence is CASSMGGRADTQYF. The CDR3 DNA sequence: TGTGCCAGTAGTATGGGCGGGAGGGCAGATACGCAGTATTTT.